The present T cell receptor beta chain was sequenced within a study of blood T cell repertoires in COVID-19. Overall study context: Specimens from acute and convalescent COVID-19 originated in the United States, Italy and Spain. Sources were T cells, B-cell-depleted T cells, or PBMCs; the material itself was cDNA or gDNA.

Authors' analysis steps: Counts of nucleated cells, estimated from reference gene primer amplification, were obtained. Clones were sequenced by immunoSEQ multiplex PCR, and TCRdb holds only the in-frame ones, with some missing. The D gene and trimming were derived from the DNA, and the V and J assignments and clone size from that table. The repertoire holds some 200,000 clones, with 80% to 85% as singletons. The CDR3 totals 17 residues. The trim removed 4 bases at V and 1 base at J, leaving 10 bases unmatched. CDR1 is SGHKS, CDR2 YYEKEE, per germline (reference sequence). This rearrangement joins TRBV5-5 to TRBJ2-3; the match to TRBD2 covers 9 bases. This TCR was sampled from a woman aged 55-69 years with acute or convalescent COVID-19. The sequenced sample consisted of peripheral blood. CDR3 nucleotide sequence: TGTGCCAGCAGCCGGGCGGGGGGGCCTCCTGGCACAGATACGCAGTATTTT. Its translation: CASSRAGGPPGTDTQYF.